Below, 22 T cell receptor beta chains from the same sample are listed, as sequenced in a study of identical twins (dated by TCRdb to the mid-2010s). Library preparation was by 5' RACE. The listed sequencing device is Illumina HiSeq 2000. The public reads were quality trimmed at Q25 with fastp and then assembled into clones with MiXCR by TCRdb, keeping productive beta chains. Entries are consolidated by CDR3 protein sequence, retaining the most common genes and DNA. For this sample there are hundreds of thousands of distinct CDR3 sequences; around an eighth appear just once. The ten largest clonotypes hold roughly 1.6% of the sample. These data were also filed under a second study, of yellow fever vaccine responses in identical twins.

The sequenced sample was PBMCs. The receptor source for this set is a woman younger than 30 in good health.

This clonotype has more than one count but fewer than ten. V and J are TRBV5-4 and TRBJ1-1; 8 bases align to TRBD1. There are 16 residues in the CDR3. J gave up 4 bases and V 4 bases, and 12 bases lay outside the gene matches. Per the germline V gene, CDR1 is SGHNT and CDR2 is YYREEE (reference sequence). The CDR3 region is CASSPGRTGPLTEAFF. The DNA for the CDR3 is TGTGCCAGCAGCCCCGGGCGGACAGGGCCCCTCACTGAAGCTTTCTTT.

This clonotype was found many times. This chain uses TRBV28 with TRBJ1-3; D is undetermined. Germline V gene lookup returns CDR1 MDHEN and CDR2 SYDVKM. The CDR3 contains 11 residues. With 7 bases removed from V and 2 bases from J, the gap between germline ends came to 3 bases. CDR3 sequence (DNA): TGTGCCAGCATCGCTGGAAACACCATATATTTT. Translating it yields CASIAGNTIYF.

Here the CDR3 DNA reads TGTGCCAGCAGTTTAGGTCGGGAGGGGGCAGCCAAAAACATTCAGTACTTC. This codes for CASSLGREGAAKNIQYF. The J gene is TRBJ2-4, the V gene TRBV28; possibly TRBD2 for D (8 bases). Per the germline V gene, CDR1 is MDHEN and CDR2 is SYDVKM. Trimming pared 2 bases from V and 0 bases from J, leaving 14 bases between. The CDR3 runs 17 residues.

In its sample, this clonotype was seen a few times. This rearrangement joins TRBV5-6 to TRBJ2-5, with 15 bases matching TRBD2. The CDR3 consists of 17 residues. Germline lookup yields CDR1 SGHDT and CDR2 YYEEEE. V shed 4 bases and J 1 base; nucleotides not matched to a gene: 5. CDR3 region: CASSHPGLAGGQETQYF. CDR3 in DNA: TGTGCCAGCAGCCACCCGGGACTAGCGGGGGGCCAAGAGACCCAGTACTTC.

DNA for the CDR3: TGCGCCAGCAGTGAGATGCACCCGGGACTAGCGGGGGAGACCCAGTACTTC. Translated, it gives CASSEMHPGLAGETQYF. The chain employs TRBV10-2 and TRBJ2-5, with TRBD2 identical over 13 bases. This CDR3 is 17 amino acids long. Losses at the gene ends were 2 bases for V and 5 bases for J; bases not matched to a gene: 8. Germline values: CDR1 WSHSY, CDR2 SAAADI.

The rearrangement uses TRBV7-8 and TRBJ2-1; TRBD2 matches 9 bases. The CDR3 covers 14 residues. Looked up from germline, CDR1 is SGHVS and CDR2 is FQNEAQ. The ends lost 4 bases at V and 10 bases at J; junction bases unmatched: 8. The CDR3 loop is CASSSVAGVKEQFF. DNA for the CDR3: TGTGCCAGCAGCTCAGTAGCGGGAGTCAAGGAGCAGTTCTTC.

This clonotype was counted between two and nine times. The chain recombines TRBV27 with TRBJ2-1; tentatively, D is TRBD2 (6 bases). This CDR3 has 16 residues. Germline CDR1 reads MNHEY; CDR2 reads SMNVEV (reference sequence). V dropped 3 bases and J dropped 4 bases, with 16 bases sitting between them. CDR3 protein: CASSFSLASAYNEQFF. CDR3 sequence (DNA): TGTGCCAGCAGTTTTTCCTTGGCTAGCGCATACAATGAGCAGTTCTTC.

There are a few counts of this clonotype. The V and J genes are TRBV7-8 and TRBJ2-7, with 8 nucleotides matching TRBD1. The ends lost 5 bases at V and 6 bases at J; junction bases unmatched: 6. Germline V CDR1 and CDR2: SGHVS, FQNEAQ. The CDR3 consists of 13 residues. The CDR3 bases are TGTGCCAGCAGCCCGGACAGGGTAGGCGAGCAGTACGTC. This gives the protein CASSPDRVGEQYV.

This clonotype was detected ten times or more. The rearrangement joins TRBV2 to TRBJ2-1; 10 bases are shared with TRBD2. The germline CDR1 and CDR2 sequences are SNHLY and FYNNEI. This CDR3 has 15 amino acids. The V segment lost 6 bases and the J segment 0 bases; nucleotides outside the gene matches: 2. The chain's CDR3 is CASRASGSSYNEQFF. The CDR3 DNA follows: TGTGCCAGCAGAGCTAGCGGGAGCTCCTACAATGAGCAGTTCTTC.

This clonotype was seen ten or more times. The rearrangement uses TRBV5-1 and TRBJ2-7, with unresolved D. Germline V CDR1 and CDR2: SGHRS, YFSETQ. Deletions cut 0 bases from V and 7 bases from J, with 17 bases between. This CDR3 has 15 amino acids. For the CDR3, the DNA is TGCGCCAGCAGCTTGGTCGCCAGGAGAAGAGAAGAGCAGTACGTC. It translates to CASSLVARRREEQYV.

The table lists this clonotype with many counts. The rearrangement joins TRBV20-1 to TRBJ2-7; the D is unclear. Germline V gives CDR1 DFQATT, CDR2 SNEGSKA (reference sequence). This CDR3 is 13 amino acids long. V was pared by 5 bases and J by 4 bases, with 15 bases between. The CDR3 DNA reads TGCAGTGCTGGACCAGTAATTGGGTACGAGCAGTACTTC. Encoded protein: CSAGPVIGYEQYF.

The chain combines TRBV3-1 with TRBJ2-7; TRBD2 matches at 12 bases. V gave up 0 bases and J gave up 3 bases; unmatched junction bases: 6. Germline V gives CDR1 LGHDT, CDR2 YNNKEL (reference sequence). This CDR3 spans 17 amino acids. The CDR3 nucleotides are TGTGCCAGCAGCCAAGATCGACTAGCGGGAGCCAGCTACGAGCAGTACTTC. Translated, it gives CASSQDRLAGASYEQYF.

The chain combines TRBV7-9 with TRBJ2-1; possibly TRBD2 for D (5 bases). Germline CDR1 is SEHNR and CDR2 is FQNEAQ (reference sequence). This CDR3 has 15 amino acids. The ends were cut back, 5 bases at V and 4 bases at J, with 15 bases in the middle. The CDR3 DNA reads TGTGCCAGCAGCCAAGACCCCCGGGGTTACAATGAGCAGTTCTTC. This sequence encodes CASSQDPRGYNEQFF.

This clonotype was seen more than once but under ten times. The chain carries TRBV7-6 and TRBJ1-1; a possible D gene is TRBD1 (5 bases). CDR1 and CDR2 (germline): SGHVS, FNYEAQ. The V end was cut by 5 bases, the J end by 3 bases, with 22 bases between. This CDR3 comprises 17 residues. The CDR3 bases are TGTGCCAGCAGCACCCGGGGCGTGCTCCAACAACACACTGAAGCTTTCTTT. It codes for CASSTRGVLQQHTEAFF.

V gene TRBV7-3 combines with J gene TRBJ2-3, with D possibly being TRBD1 (7 bases). Trimming left V 2 bases short and J 2 bases short, with 14 bases between. The germline gives CDR1 SGHTA, CDR2 FQGTGA. The CDR3 has 16 amino acids. CDR3 sequence (DNA): TGTGCCAGCAGCTTACAGGGGGGCATCCCCACAGATACGCAGTATTTT. This translates into CASSLQGGIPTDTQYF.

The rearrangement links TRBV5-1 to TRBJ2-7, with D unclear. The CDR3 is 17 amino acids. Germline V gene sequence: CDR1 SGHRS, CDR2 YFSETQ. V dropped 0 bases and J dropped 3 bases, with 19 bases sitting between them. The chain's CDR3 is CASSLVPQEYEHYEQYF. Here the CDR3 DNA reads TGCGCCAGCAGCTTGGTTCCCCAGGAATACGAACACTACGAGCAGTACTTC.

The rearrangement joins TRBV4-2 to TRBJ2-5; D perhaps matches TRBD2 (8 bases). Germline loops: CDR1 LGHNA, CDR2 YNFKEQ. The V end was cut by 4 bases, the J end by 3 bases, with 24 bases between. The CDR3 contains 18 residues. CDR3 amino acids: CASSPRGGLAGIKETQYF. The CDR3 bases are TGTGCCAGCAGCCCCAGGGGGGGTCTAGCGGGCATAAAAGAGACCCAGTACTTC.

The chain has TRBV20-1 and TRBJ2-7; D might be TRBD2 (6 bases). V was shortened by 2 bases and J by 2 bases, with 19 bases between the two germline ends. The CDR3 extends over 16 amino acids. In germline, CDR1 is DFQATT, CDR2 SNEGSKA (reference sequence). CDR3 residues: CSARNWEAGFTYEQYF. The CDR3 bases are TGCAGTGCTAGAAACTGGGAGGCGGGATTCACCTACGAGCAGTACTTC.

This clonotype occurred a few times. The V call is TRBV6-5, the J call TRBJ2-1, with D uncertain. The ends were cut back, 7 bases at V and 8 bases at J, with 18 bases in the middle. The germline V gene encodes CDR1 MNHEY and CDR2 SVGAGI. The CDR3 extends over 14 amino acids. The CDR3 DNA sequence: TGTGCCAGCAATTTCGGGCCAGATCGCGATGAGCAGTTCTTC. Encoded protein: CASNFGPDRDEQFF.

This chain uses TRBV27 with TRBJ2-1, with a weak D call TRBD2 (6 bases). V shed 2 bases and J shed 0 bases, with 17 bases lying between them. The length of the CDR3 is 18 residues. CDR1 is MNHEY, CDR2 SMNVEV, per germline (reference sequence). The CDR3 DNA reads as TGTGCCAGCAGTTTACGTGGGCTAGCGAGTAGCTCCTACAATGAGCAGTTCTTC. Its protein is CASSLRGLASSSYNEQFF.

This chain connects TRBV6-2 or TRBV6-3 to TRBJ2-7; 9 bases line up with TRBD2. Germline V gene sequence: CDR1 MNHEY, CDR2 SVGEGT. The CDR3 runs 15 residues. V shed 4 bases and J 5 bases; nucleotides not matched to a gene: 9. CDR3 in amino acids: CASSWALAGMDEQYF. CDR3 coding DNA: TGTGCCAGCAGTTGGGCGCTAGCGGGAATGGACGAGCAGTACTTC.

The chain recombines TRBV29-1 with TRBJ2-1; D may match TRBD1 or TRBD2 (6 bases each). The CDR3 has 13 amino acids. V lost 4 bases, J lost 9 bases, and 16 bases lay in between. Per the germline V gene, CDR1 is SQVTM and CDR2 is ANQGSEA. CDR3 nucleotide sequence: TGCAGCGTTGGCACAGGGAGGTGGGGTGAGCAGTTCTTC. This encodes CSVGTGRWGEQFF.